This TCR beta chain was sequenced during a study of cytomegalovirus exposure and HLA in healthy donors. PCR used 60 Vbeta primers and 13 Jbeta primers. This table comes from immunoSEQ multiplex PCR, and its TCRdb copy is limited to in-frame clones, with some not included. The sample consists of about 130,000 clones, 70% to 80% of them appearing once. V shed 8 bases and J shed 7 bases, with 12 bases lying between them. CDR1 and CDR2 (germline): MDHEN, SYDVKM. The CDR3 totals 13 residues. This receptor was obtained from a man in his forties or fifties in good health and CMV-seropositive. Sequencing was performed on PBMCs. The chain recombines TRBV28 with TRBJ1-6; weak D call: TRBD1 (6 bases). The CDR3 loop is CASDAGVNSPLHF. In DNA form, the CDR3 reads TGTGCCAGCGATGCAGGGGTGAATTCACCCCTCCACTTT. Full variable domain (missing parts from reference TRBV28 and TRBJ1-6): DVKVTQSSRYLVKRTGEKVFLECVQDMDHENMFWYRQDPGLGLRLIYFSYDVKMKEKGDIPEGYSVSREKKERFSLILESASTNQTSMYLCASDAGVNSPLHFGNGTRLTVT.